What follows are 21 T cell receptor beta chains derived from one specimen sequenced in a study of early T cells in non-severe SARS-CoV-2 infection. TCRdb processed the 5' RACE reads anew with MiXCR; each CDR3 protein has one entry. The sample comprises about 76,000 distinct CDR3 sequences, roughly 12% of which are singletons, and more than 3% rests with the top ten. Sequences were obtained from whole blood. The receptor source for this set is an adult who was a healthcare worker with PCR-confirmed SARS-CoV-2 infection or an uninfected control (not recorded which).

In its sample, this clonotype was seen a few times. The V and J genes are TRBV28 and TRBJ1-1; unclear D gene. The germline CDR1 and CDR2 sequences are MDHEN and SYDVKM. Trimming pared 4 bases from V and 5 bases from J, leaving 17 bases between. This CDR3 comprises 15 residues. The CDR3 DNA sequence: TGTGCCAGCAGTTCAGGCTTGGGGTCGTGGACTGAAGCTTTCTTT. It specifies CASSSGLGSWTEAFF.

This clonotype showed up just a few times. The V and J genes are TRBV29-1 and TRBJ2-3, with D tentatively TRBD2 (6 bases). The germline V gene has CDR1 SQVTM and CDR2 ANQGSEA. With 7 bases removed from V and 2 bases from J, the gap between germline ends came to 16 bases. CDR3 size: 14 residues. In nucleotides, the CDR3 is TGCAGCGCGCGGAGGGGTGTAGACACAGATACGCAGTATTTT. Protein: CSARRGVDTDTQYF.

In its sample, this clonotype was seen a few times. The chain carries TRBV7-3 and TRBJ2-6, with no clear D. CDR1 is SGHTA, CDR2 FQGTGA, per germline. The CDR3 is made up of 15 amino acids. Between the trimmed V and J ends, which lost 6 bases and 0 bases, there was a span of 9 bases. For the CDR3, the DNA is TGTGCCAGCAGTCTCTACTTCTCTGGGGCCAACGTCCTGACTTTC. This translates into CASSLYFSGANVLTF.

The V gene is TRBV29-1, the J gene TRBJ2-1; D is possibly TRBD1 (6 bases). The CDR3 is 15 residues long. V was pared by 6 bases and J by 0 bases, with 15 bases between. Looked up from germline, CDR1 is SQVTM and CDR2 is ANQGSEA. The CDR3 DNA reads TGCAGCGTAAAGGGGGAGCGGATCTCCTACAATGAGCAGTTCTTC. Amino acid sequence: CSVKGERISYNEQFF.

V and J are TRBV7-9 and TRBJ2-1, with TRBD2 matching over 11 bases. CDR3 length: 16 residues. From germline, CDR1 is SEHNR and CDR2 FQNEAQ (reference sequence). The V segment lost 6 bases and the J segment 10 bases; nucleotides outside the gene matches: 14. CDR3 sequence reads: CASRPNLAGGLREQFF. CDR3 coding DNA: TGTGCCAGCAGACCTAATTTAGCGGGAGGGCTGAGGGAGCAGTTCTTC.

CDR3 in DNA: TGCAGCGTTGAGGGGGGACAGGACTCCTACGAGCAGTACTTC. Its protein product is CSVEGGQDSYEQYF. The chain employs TRBV29-1 and TRBJ2-7; 8 nucleotides align to TRBD1. V shed 3 bases, J shed 0 bases, and the junction held 4 bases outside the gene matches. This CDR3 is built from 14 residues. Germline CDR1 is SQVTM and CDR2 is ANQGSEA.

This chain connects TRBV15 to TRBJ2-1; possible D gene TRBD1, 6 bases. The germline V gene encodes CDR1 LNHNV and CDR2 YYDKDF (reference sequence). Between the trimmed V and J ends, which lost 6 bases and 2 bases, there was a span of 17 bases. CDR3 length: 16 residues. The CDR3 coding sequence is TGTGCCACCAGTCAACCACCCGACAGGACCTACAATGAGCAGTTCTTC. It yields the protein CATSQPPDRTYNEQFF.

This clonotype was detected many times. The CDR3 region is CSAWVGNTEAFF. CDR3 coding DNA: TGCAGTGCATGGGTTGGGAACACTGAAGCTTTCTTT. The chain has TRBV20-1 and TRBJ1-1; D is undetermined. Germline CDR1 and CDR2: DFQATT and SNEGSKA (reference sequence). V lost 6 bases, J lost 1 base, and 9 bases lay in between. The CDR3 spans 12 residues.

This clonotype turned up a few times. The chain joins TRBV24-1 to TRBJ2-1, with D perhaps matching TRBD2 (6 bases). CDR1 is KGHDR and CDR2 is SFDVKD in the germline V gene. V was shortened by 10 bases and J by 2 bases, with 11 bases between the two germline ends. The length of the CDR3 is 13 residues. The CDR3 DNA sequence: TGTGCCACTTCGGGGGTCCCCTACAATGAGCAGTTCTTC. It specifies CATSGVPYNEQFF.

The chain uses TRBV6-1 and TRBJ1-4; D remains unclear. Germline CDR1 is MNHNS and CDR2 is SASEGT. Between the trimmed V and J ends, which lost 7 bases and 8 bases, there was a span of 14 bases. The CDR3 runs 13 residues. CDR3: CASIGREVEKLFF. The CDR3 DNA reads TGTGCCAGCATCGGGCGGGAGGTCGAAAAACTGTTTTTT.

The DNA for the CDR3 is TGTGCCACCAGTGATCGAGGGGAACGTGGTACCTACGAGCAGTACTTC. This gives the protein CATSDRGERGTYEQYF. The chain joins TRBV24-1 to TRBJ2-7; D possibly matches TRBD1 or TRBD2 (5 bases each). The CDR3 length is 16 residues. Germline V lookup: CDR1 KGHDR, CDR2 SFDVKD. V gave up 3 bases and J gave up 2 bases, with 16 bases separating them.

Many counts were recorded for this clonotype. V is TRBV7-8 and J is TRBJ2-3; 11 positions agree with TRBD2. The CDR3 has 18 residues. Germline V lookup: CDR1 SGHVS, CDR2 FQNEAQ. V shed 3 bases, J shed 2 bases, and the junction held 10 bases outside the gene matches. The CDR3 here is CASSFAGTSGLSTDTQYF. The CDR3 bases are TGTGCCAGCAGCTTCGCCGGGACTAGCGGACTCTCCACAGATACGCAGTATTTT.

This chain uses TRBV20-1 with TRBJ1-4; D ambiguous. V was trimmed by 3 bases and J by 1 base, leaving 12 bases between them. This CDR3 region has 15 residues. CDR1 is DFQATT, CDR2 SNEGSKA, per germline (reference sequence). In DNA, the CDR3 is TGCAGTGCTAGGTGGTCGGGCCAAACTAATGAAAAACTGTTTTTT. As protein: CSARWSGQTNEKLFF.

J is TRBJ1-4 and V is TRBV29-1; D call uncertain. CDR1 SQVTM and CDR2 ANQGSEA come from the germline V gene. Between the trimmed V and J ends, which lost 3 bases and 5 bases, there was a span of 7 bases. The CDR3 runs 12 residues. The CDR3 nucleotides are TGCAGCGTTGACAGGAAGAATGAAAAACTGTTTTTT. Its protein product is CSVDRKNEKLFF.

The J gene is TRBJ2-3, the V gene TRBV11-2, with D maybe TRBD2 (6 bases). The CDR3 totals 12 residues. Trimming took off 3 bases at V and 11 bases at J, with 12 bases between the two ends. CDR1 and CDR2 (germline): SGHAT, FQNNGV. This chain's CDR3 is CASSLGLDGQYF. The CDR3 DNA sequence: TGTGCCAGCAGCTTGGGACTCGATGGGCAGTATTTT.

This chain uses TRBV6-4 with TRBJ2-1; no clear D gene. V gave up 0 bases and J gave up 6 bases, with 6 bases separating them. The germline gives CDR1 MRHNA, CDR2 SNTAGT. The CDR3 covers 13 residues. CDR3 sequence (DNA): TGTGCCAGCAGTGACTCGGCAAGCAATGAGCAGTTCTTC. Protein: CASSDSASNEQFF.

This clonotype showed up many times. Here the CDR3 DNA reads TGTGCCAGCAGGGGCACGAGGGCGATTAATGAAAAACTGTTTTTT. It yields the protein CASRGTRAINEKLFF. This chain joins TRBV27 and TRBJ1-4; D is ambiguous. The V end lost 6 bases, the J end lost 4 bases, and 15 bases lay between the germline ends. Germline assignment: CDR1 MNHEY and CDR2 SMNVEV (reference sequence). The CDR3 extends over 15 amino acids.

This clonotype was recorded a few times. The chain links TRBV30 to TRBJ1-2; a possible D gene is TRBD1 (5 bases). Trimming took 2 bases from V and 4 from J, leaving 8 bases between them. There are 12 residues in the CDR3. CDR1 and CDR2 (germline): GTSNPN, SVGIG (reference sequence). CDR3 nucleotides: TGTGCCTGGAGTCGGGGGTCCTATGGCTACACCTTC. It translates to CAWSRGSYGYTF.

The chain links TRBV10-3 to TRBJ1-5, with D unresolved. The germline V gene encodes CDR1 ENHRY and CDR2 SYGVKD. This CDR3 spans 14 amino acids. V lost 2 bases and J 0 bases, leaving 5 bases between the germline ends. The CDR3 bases are TGTGCCATCAGTGAGCAAGGTAGCAATCAGCCCCAGCATTTT. Its translation is CAISEQGSNQPQHF.

This clonotype occurred a few times. The chain uses TRBV6-5 and TRBJ1-2; a possible D gene is TRBD1 (5 bases). The CDR3 covers 13 residues. Looked up from germline, CDR1 is MNHEY and CDR2 is SVGAGI. Trimming removed 0 bases at V and 7 bases at J, with 9 bases between. CDR3 residues: CASSYSRGTGYTF. The CDR3 nucleotides are TGTGCCAGCAGTTACTCGAGAGGGACTGGCTACACCTTC.

This clonotype has more than one count but fewer than ten. The chain combines TRBV5-1 with TRBJ1-4; TRBD1 aligns across 7 bases. Germline CDR1 is SGHRS and CDR2 is YFSETQ. After removal of 4 bases from V and 8 bases from J, the junction contained 14 bases not matched to a gene. The CDR3 runs 16 residues. In DNA, the CDR3 is TGCGCCAGCAGCCTTCGAGGAGGGGGCCGAGGGGAAAAACTGTTTTTT. It specifies CASSLRGGGRGEKLFF.